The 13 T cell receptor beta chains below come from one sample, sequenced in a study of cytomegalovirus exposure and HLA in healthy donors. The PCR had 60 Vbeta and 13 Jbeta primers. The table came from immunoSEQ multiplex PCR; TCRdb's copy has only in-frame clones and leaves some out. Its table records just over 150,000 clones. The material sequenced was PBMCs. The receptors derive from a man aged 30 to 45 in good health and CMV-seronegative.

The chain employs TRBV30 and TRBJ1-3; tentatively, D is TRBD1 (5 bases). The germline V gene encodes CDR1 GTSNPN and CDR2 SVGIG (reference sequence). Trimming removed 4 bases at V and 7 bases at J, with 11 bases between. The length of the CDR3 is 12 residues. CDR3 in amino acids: CAWTGLGNTIYF. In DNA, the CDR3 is TGTGCCTGGACAGGGTTGGGCAACACCATATATTTT.

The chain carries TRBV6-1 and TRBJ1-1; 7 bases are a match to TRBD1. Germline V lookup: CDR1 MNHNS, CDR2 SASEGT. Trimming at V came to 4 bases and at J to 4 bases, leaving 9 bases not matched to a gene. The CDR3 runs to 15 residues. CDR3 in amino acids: CASSATGVWGTEAFF. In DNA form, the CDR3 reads TGTGCCAGCAGTGCTACAGGGGTATGGGGCACTGAAGCTTTCTTT.

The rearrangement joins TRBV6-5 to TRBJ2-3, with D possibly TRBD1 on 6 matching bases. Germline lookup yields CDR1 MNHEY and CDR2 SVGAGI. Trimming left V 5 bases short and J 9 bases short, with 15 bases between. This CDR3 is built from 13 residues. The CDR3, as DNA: TGTGCCAGCAGTAGAGGAGAGAGGGGGACGCAGTATTTT. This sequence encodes CASSRGERGTQYF.

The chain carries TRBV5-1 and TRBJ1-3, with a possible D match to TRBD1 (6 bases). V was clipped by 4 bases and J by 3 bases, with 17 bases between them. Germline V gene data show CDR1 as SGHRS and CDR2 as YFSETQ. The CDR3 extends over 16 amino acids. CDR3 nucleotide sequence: TGCGCCAGCAGCGCCCTTAGCGGGGGGCTTGGAAACACCATATATTTT. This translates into CASSALSGGLGNTIYF.

The CDR3 nucleotides are TGCGCCAGCAGTGCGTTTAGAGGGCTCTACGAGCAGTACTTC. This codes for CASSAFRGLYEQYF. The V call is TRBV10-2, the J call TRBJ2-7; tentative D call: TRBD2 (5 bases). From germline, CDR1 is WSHSY and CDR2 SAAADI. CDR3 length equals 14 residues. V shed 4 bases and J shed 3 bases, with 13 bases lying between them.

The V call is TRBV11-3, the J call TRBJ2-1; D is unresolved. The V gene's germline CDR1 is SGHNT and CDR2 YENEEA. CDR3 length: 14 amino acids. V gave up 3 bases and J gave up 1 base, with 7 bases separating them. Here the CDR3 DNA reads TGTGCCAGCAGCTTGTATCGGTCCTACAATGAGCAGTTCTTC. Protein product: CASSLYRSYNEQFF. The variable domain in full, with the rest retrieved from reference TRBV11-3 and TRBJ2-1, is EAGVVQSPRYKIIEKKQPVAFWCNPISGHNTLYWYLQNLGQGPELLIRYENEEAVDDSQLPKDRFSAERLKGVDSTLKIQPAELGDSAVYLCASSLYRSYNEQFFGPGTRLTVL.

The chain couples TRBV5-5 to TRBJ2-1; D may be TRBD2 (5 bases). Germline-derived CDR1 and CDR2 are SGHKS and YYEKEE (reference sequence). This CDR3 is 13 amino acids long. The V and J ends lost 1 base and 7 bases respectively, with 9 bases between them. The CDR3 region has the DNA TGTGCCAGCAGCTTGATCCTAGCAAATGAGCAGTTCTTC. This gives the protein CASSLILANEQFF.

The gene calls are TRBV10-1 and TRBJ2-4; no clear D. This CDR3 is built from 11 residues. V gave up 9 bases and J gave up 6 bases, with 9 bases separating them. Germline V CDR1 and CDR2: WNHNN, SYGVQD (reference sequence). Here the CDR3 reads CARRQGNIQYF. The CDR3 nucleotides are TGCGCCAGGCGACAAGGAAACATTCAGTACTTC.

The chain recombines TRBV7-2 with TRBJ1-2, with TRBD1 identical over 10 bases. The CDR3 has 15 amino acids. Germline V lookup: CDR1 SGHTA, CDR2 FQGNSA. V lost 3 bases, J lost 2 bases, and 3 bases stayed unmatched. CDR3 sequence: CASSLGQGRNYGYTF. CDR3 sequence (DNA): TGTGCCAGCAGCTTGGGACAGGGGCGCAACTATGGCTACACCTTC.

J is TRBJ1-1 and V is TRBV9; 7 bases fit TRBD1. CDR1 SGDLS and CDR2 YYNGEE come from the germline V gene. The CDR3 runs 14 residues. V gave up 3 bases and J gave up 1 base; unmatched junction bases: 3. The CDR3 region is CASSGPGGNTEAFF. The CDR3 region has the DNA TGTGCCAGCAGCGGTCCAGGGGGGAACACTGAAGCTTTCTTT. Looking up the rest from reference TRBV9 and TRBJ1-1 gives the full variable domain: DSGVTQTPKHLITATGQRVTLRCSPRSGDLSVYWYQQSLDQGLQFLIQYYNGEERAKGNILERFSAQQFPDLHSELNLSSLELGDSALYFCASSGPGGNTEAFFGQGTRLTVV.

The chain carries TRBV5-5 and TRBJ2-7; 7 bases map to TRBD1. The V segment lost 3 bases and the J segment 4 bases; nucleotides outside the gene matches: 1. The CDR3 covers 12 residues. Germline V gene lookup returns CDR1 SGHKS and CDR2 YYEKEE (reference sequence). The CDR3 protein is CASSSTGYEQYF. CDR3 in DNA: TGTGCCAGCAGCTCGACAGGGTACGAGCAGTACTTC.

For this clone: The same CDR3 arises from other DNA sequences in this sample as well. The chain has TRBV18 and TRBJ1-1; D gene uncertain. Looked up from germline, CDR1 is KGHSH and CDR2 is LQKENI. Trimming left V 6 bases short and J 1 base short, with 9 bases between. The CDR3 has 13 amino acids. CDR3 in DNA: TGTGCCAGCTCTAGCGGCCGGAACACTGAAGCTTTCTTT. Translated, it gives CASSSGRNTEAFF.

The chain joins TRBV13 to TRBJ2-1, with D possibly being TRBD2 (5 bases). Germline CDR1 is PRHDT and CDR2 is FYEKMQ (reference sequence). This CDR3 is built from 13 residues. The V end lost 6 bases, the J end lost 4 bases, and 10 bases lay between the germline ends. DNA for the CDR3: TGTGCCAGCAGAGAGGGCCAGTACAATGAGCAGTTCTTC. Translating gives CASREGQYNEQFF.